A single sample is the source of the 32 T cell receptor beta chains below, sequenced in a study of beta chain features in type 1 diabetes. Findings and caveats of the study: In every one of the four CD4+ subsets, TCRB CDR3s were moderately but significantly shorter in Type 1 diabetes patients.

The study reverse transcribed the entire isolated RNA, so it sequenced expressed TCRB transcripts. Sequenced by immunoSEQ multiplex PCR; TCRdb stores in-frame clones only, minus some. The repertoire holds around 710,000 clones, around an eighth seen once, with around 0.12% in the top ten. Antigen specificity for these receptors is unknown. Input material: naive CD4+ T cells from blood. These receptors came from a man aged 25-45 years with type 1 diabetes.

This clone was observed a few times. The rearrangement links TRBV9 to TRBJ2-3; 9 bases map to TRBD1. After removal of 2 bases from V and 0 bases from J, the junction contained 4 bases not matched to a gene. The CDR3 is 16 residues long. Germline V CDR1 and CDR2: SGDLS, YYNGEE. DNA for the CDR3: TGTGCCAGCAGCGTGGGGACAGGGATTAGCACAGATACGCAGTATTTT. Amino acids: CASSVGTGISTDTQYF.

The rearrangement links TRBV9 to TRBJ1-3, with D unresolved. The germline V and J ends were trimmed by 0 bases and 2 bases, with 9 bases remaining between them. The CDR3 is 15 amino acids. Germline V CDR1 and CDR2: SGDLS, YYNGEE. The CDR3 protein is CASSVALGTGNTIYF. CDR3 nucleotides: TGTGCCAGCAGCGTAGCTCTCGGTACTGGAAACACCATATATTTT.

This clone was seen a few times. The J gene is TRBJ1-5, the V gene TRBV28; the D gene is possibly TRBD1 (6 bases). This CDR3 contains 14 residues. The germline gives CDR1 MDHEN, CDR2 SYDVKM. V lost 6 bases and J lost 3, with 12 bases in between. The CDR3 sequence: CASRTTGLNQPQHF. The CDR3 DNA reads TGTGCCAGCAGGACGACAGGACTCAATCAGCCCCAGCATTTT.

This clone showed up just a few times. This chain joins TRBV7-2 and TRBJ1-1; TRBD1 matches 9 bases. Per the germline V gene, CDR1 is SGHTA and CDR2 is FQGNSA. V shed 0 bases and J 3 bases; nucleotides not matched to a gene: 2. The CDR3 length is 15 residues. The CDR3 here is CASSLAGQGYTEAFF. The CDR3 coding sequence is TGTGCCAGCAGCTTAGCGGGACAGGGCTACACTGAAGCTTTCTTT.

The rearrangement links TRBV2 to TRBJ1-5; weak D call: TRBD1 (5 bases). The CDR3 length is 15 residues. Trimming shortened V by 1 base and J by 5 bases, and 12 bases separated the two germline ends. The V gene's germline CDR1 is SNHLY and CDR2 FYNNEI. CDR3 bases: TGTGCCAGCAGTGAAGGTGGGGAGGGGTATCAGCCCCAGCATTTT. It codes for CASSEGGEGYQPQHF.

This rearrangement joins TRBV7-2 to TRBJ2-2; weak D call: TRBD1 (6 bases). V shed 3 bases and J shed 5 bases, with 7 bases lying between them. CDR3 length: 13 amino acids. Per the germline V gene, CDR1 is SGHTA and CDR2 is FQGNSA. CDR3: CASSFDRTGELFF. CDR3 DNA: TGTGCCAGCAGCTTCGACAGGACCGGGGAGCTGTTTTTT.

The genes are TRBV5-1 and TRBJ2-5; D gene unclear. The CDR3 totals 12 residues. V shed 1 base and J shed 5 bases, with 6 bases lying between them. Per the germline V gene, CDR1 is SGHRS and CDR2 is YFSETQ. The CDR3, as DNA: TGCGCCAGCAGCTTGTACAGTGAGACCCAGTACTTC. Translated: CASSLYSETQYF.

This clone turned up a few times. The genes are TRBV2 and TRBJ2-7; the match to TRBD1 covers 9 bases. V trimming: 8 bases; J trimming: 3 bases; junction bases outside the gene matches: 11. The CDR3 extends over 15 amino acids. CDR1 and CDR2 (germline): SNHLY, FYNNEI. CDR3 residues: CASQDIGTGNYEQYF. CDR3 nucleotide sequence: TGTGCCAGCCAAGACATCGGGACAGGGAACTACGAGCAGTACTTC. The variable domain in full, with the rest retrieved from reference TRBV2 and TRBJ2-7, is EPEVTQTPSHQVTQMGQEVILRCVPISNHLYFYWYRQILGQKVEFLVSFYNNEISEKSEIFDDQFSVERPDGSNFTLKIRSTKLEDSAMYFCASQDIGTGNYEQYFGPGTRLTVT.

This clone was recorded a few times. J is TRBJ2-6 and V is TRBV29-1; D is unresolved. Trimming shortened V by 3 bases and J by 2 bases, and 2 bases separated the two germline ends. Germline CDR1 and CDR2: SQVTM and ANQGSEA. CDR3 length equals 12 residues. DNA for the CDR3: TGCAGCGTTGATGCTGGGGCCAACGTCCTGACTTTC. Translated, it gives CSVDAGANVLTF.

This clone was observed a few times. The rearrangement uses TRBV23-1 and TRBJ2-2; TRBD2 might be the D (6 bases). TRBV23-1 is identified as an open reading frame with a role that is uncertain. The CDR3 loop spans 16 amino acids. The germline V and J ends were trimmed by 4 bases and 5 bases, with 17 bases remaining between them. The CDR3, as DNA: TGCGCCAGCAGTCCCCTACGACTAGATGAGACCGGGGAGCTGTTTTTT. Protein sequence: CASSPLRLDETGELFF.

This clone has a handful of counts. V and J are TRBV6-6 and TRBJ1-3; D gene ambiguous. The germline V and J ends were trimmed by 8 bases and 10 bases, with 12 bases remaining between them. The CDR3 has 11 residues. Germline V gives CDR1 MNHNY, CDR2 SVGAGI (reference sequence). CDR3 nucleotide sequence: TGTGCCAGCGCCAAGGAAACAACCATATATTTT. Translation gives CASAKETTIYF.

The chain has TRBV18 and TRBJ1-5, with 7 bases fitting TRBD1. The CDR3 has 13 residues. V gave up 5 bases and J gave up 5 bases; unmatched junction bases: 3. From germline, CDR1 is KGHSH and CDR2 LQKENI. The CDR3: CASSRQGDQPQHF. The CDR3 nucleotides read TGTGCCAGCTCAAGACAGGGCGATCAGCCCCAGCATTTT.

Note on this clone: This sample includes further DNA sequences coding for the same CDR3. The V gene is TRBV9, the J gene TRBJ1-2; D gene uncertain. Germline CDR1 SGDLS, CDR2 YYNGEE. V shed 0 bases and J shed 8 bases, with 2 bases lying between them. This CDR3 region has 10 residues. CDR3 in amino acids: CASSVEGYTF. CDR3 sequence (DNA): TGTGCCAGCAGCGTAGAGGGCTACACCTTC.

This clone was seen a handful of times. The chain is built from TRBV7-9 and TRBJ2-7; D is perhaps TRBD2 (5 bases). The CDR3 loop spans 11 amino acids. Germline values: CDR1 SEHNR, CDR2 FQNEAQ (reference sequence). V was trimmed by 4 bases and J by 8 bases, leaving 9 bases between them. The CDR3 region has the DNA TGTGCCAGCAGCTCGGGATTCAAGCAGTACTTC. Translated, it gives CASSSGFKQYF.

This CDR3 is CASSQVNREVETQYF. DNA for the CDR3: TGCGCCAGCAGCCAAGTTAACAGAGAGGTGGAGACCCAGTACTTC. V is TRBV4-3 and J is TRBJ2-5, with D uncertain. This CDR3 has 15 amino acids. Deletions cut 1 base from V and 5 bases from J, with 14 bases between. The germline gives CDR1 LGHNA, CDR2 YSLEER.

This clone was observed a handful of times. The V gene is TRBV4-3, the J gene TRBJ2-7, with D tentatively TRBD1 or TRBD2 (5 bases each). CDR3 length: 15 amino acids. V was shortened by 2 bases and J by 3 bases, with 14 bases between the two germline ends. Germline CDR1 LGHNA, CDR2 YSLEER. Here the CDR3 DNA reads TGCGCCAGCAGCCAACTTATCGGTGGGGGCTACGAGCAGTACTTC. Translation gives CASSQLIGGGYEQYF.

This clone was observed a handful of times. V and J are TRBV6-5 and TRBJ2-7; D not certain. This CDR3 has 11 amino acids. Trimming pared 8 bases from V and 6 bases from J, leaving 11 bases between. Germline CDR1 MNHEY, CDR2 SVGAGI. CDR3 residues: CASSSGGEQYF. The CDR3 DNA reads as TGTGCCAGCTCCTCCGGTGGCGAGCAGTACTTC.

V usage is TRBV11-2 and J usage is TRBJ2-7, with D possibly called TRBD1 or TRBD2 (6 bases each). From germline, CDR1 is SGHAT and CDR2 FQNNGV. The germline V and J ends were trimmed by 10 bases and 3 bases, with 28 bases remaining between them. The CDR3 runs to 17 residues. CDR3 in amino acids: CATKRAFRGERNYEQYF. DNA for the CDR3: TGTGCCACCAAGCGGGCTTTCAGGGGAGAGAGGAACTACGAGCAGTACTTC.

The J gene is TRBJ2-6, the V gene TRBV5-1; TRBD1 agrees at 8 bases. The CDR3 is 18 amino acids. Losses at the gene ends were 4 bases for V and 0 bases for J; bases not matched to a gene: 9. Germline V gene data show CDR1 as SGHRS and CDR2 as YFSETQ. CDR3 nucleotides: TGCGCCAGCAGCCTTGGGGACAGGTTCCTCTCTGGGGCCAACGTCCTGACTTTC. Translated: CASSLGDRFLSGANVLTF.

The chain has TRBV18 and TRBJ1-6, with D unresolved. Trimming took 6 bases from V and 6 from J, leaving 12 bases between them. Germline V gene lookup returns CDR1 KGHSH and CDR2 LQKENI. The CDR3 extends over 14 amino acids. The CDR3 is CASSSNDRNSPLHF. CDR3 nucleotides: TGTGCCAGCTCTTCAAATGACCGTAATTCACCCCTCCACTTT.

The chain has TRBV9 and TRBJ2-3; D remains unclear. CDR3 size: 17 residues. The ends were cut back, 0 bases at V and 0 bases at J, with 14 bases in the middle. The germline gives CDR1 SGDLS, CDR2 YYNGEE. CDR3 coding DNA: TGTGCCAGCAGCGTAGACGGCAGCTTTTCTAGCACAGATACGCAGTATTTT. The encoded protein is CASSVDGSFSSTDTQYF.

A few counts support this clone. V usage is TRBV5-1 and J usage is TRBJ2-5; TRBD2 might be the D (5 bases). CDR3 length: 13 amino acids. Trimming cost V 0 bases and J 6 bases, with 9 bases left between them. Germline CDR1 SGHRS, CDR2 YFSETQ. CDR3 in amino acids: CASSLVEGKTQYF. The CDR3 nucleotides read TGCGCCAGCAGCTTGGTTGAGGGAAAGACCCAGTACTTC. The whole variable domain, filled in from reference TRBV5-1 and TRBJ2-5, reads KAGVTQTPRYLIKTRGQQVTLSCSPISGHRSVSWYQQTPGQGLQFLFEYFSETQRNKGNFPGRFSGRQFSNSRSEMNVSTLELGDSALYLCASSLVEGKTQYFGPGTRLLVL.

This sequence joins TRBV2 and TRBJ2-3; the D gene is possibly TRBD2 (6 bases). CDR1 and CDR2 from the germline V gene are SNHLY and FYNNEI. Between the trimmed V and J ends, which lost 8 bases and 0 bases, there was a span of 9 bases. The CDR3 has 13 amino acids. The CDR3: CASPRDSTDTQYF. The CDR3 coding sequence is TGTGCCAGCCCGCGGGATAGCACAGATACGCAGTATTTT.

This clone was seen only a few times. V is TRBV9 and J is TRBJ1-2; tentatively, D is TRBD1 (6 bases). Trimming stripped 3 bases from V and 4 bases from J, with 10 bases between. The CDR3 has 13 residues. Germline assignment: CDR1 SGDLS and CDR2 YYNGEE. The CDR3 sequence: CASSEQGSYGYTF. The CDR3 DNA is TGTGCCAGCAGCGAACAGGGAAGCTATGGCTACACCTTC.

A remark on this clone: Other DNA sequences in this sample translate to the same CDR3. V and J are TRBV7-2 and TRBJ1-5, with 10 nucleotides matching TRBD1. Trimming took 3 bases from V and 1 from J; bases not matched to a gene: 0. Germline CDR1 and CDR2: SGHTA and FQGNSA. The CDR3 has 15 amino acids. The DNA of the CDR3 is TGTGCCAGCAGCTTGGGACAGGGGAGCAATCAGCCCCAGCATTTT. Amino acids: CASSLGQGSNQPQHF. The full variable domain, with the rest looked up from reference TRBV7-2 and TRBJ1-5, is GAGVSQSPSNKVTEKGKDVELRCDPISGHTALYWYRQSLGQGLEFLIYFQGNSAPDKSGLPSDRFSAERTGGSVSTLTIQRTQQEDSAVYLCASSLGQGSNQPQHFGDGTRLSIL.

This clone was seen a handful of times. V is TRBV2 and J is TRBJ2-1; 10 nucleotides match TRBD2. The V gene's germline CDR1 is SNHLY and CDR2 FYNNEI. The trim removed 7 bases at V and 3 bases at J, leaving 9 bases unmatched. CDR3 length: 16 amino acids. The CDR3 reads CASIKSGGAHYNEQFF. DNA for the CDR3: TGTGCCAGCATTAAGAGCGGGGGGGCCCACTACAATGAGCAGTTCTTC.

This clone appeared a few times. V usage is TRBV7-2 and J usage is TRBJ1-4; tentatively, D is TRBD1 (5 bases). This CDR3 has 14 amino acids. Per germline, CDR1 SGHTA and CDR2 FQGNSA. V was shortened by 4 bases and J by 0 bases, with 6 bases between the two germline ends. The DNA for the CDR3 is TGTGCCAGCAGCTCCAGGGCAACTAATGAAAAACTGTTTTTT. Its translation: CASSSRATNEKLFF.

This clone was seen only a few times. The genes are TRBV6-5 and TRBJ1-1, with D perhaps TRBD1 (6 bases). Germline CDR1 MNHEY, CDR2 SVGAGI. The V and J ends lost 7 bases and 1 base respectively, with 13 bases between them. CDR3 length: 14 amino acids. The CDR3 loop reads CASTSTGGNTEAFF. Here the CDR3 DNA reads TGTGCCAGCACTTCGACAGGAGGGAACACTGAAGCTTTCTTT.

V and J are TRBV15 and TRBJ1-2; D call uncertain. V lost 8 bases and J 2 bases, leaving 15 bases between the germline ends. The CDR3 is 14 amino acids. In germline, CDR1 is LNHNV, CDR2 YYDKDF (reference sequence). The CDR3 loop is CATCDVPGNYGYTF. The CDR3 coding sequence is TGTGCCACCTGTGACGTCCCAGGAAACTATGGCTACACCTTC.

This clone appeared a few times. The genes are TRBV14 and TRBJ2-1; D unresolved. Germline V gene data show CDR1 as SGHDN and CDR2 as FVKESK. Trimming left V 0 bases short and J 12 bases short, with 9 bases between. The CDR3 has 12 residues. The CDR3 sequence is CASSQDFTGQFF. For the CDR3, the DNA is TGTGCCAGCAGCCAAGATTTTACGGGGCAGTTCTTC.

This sequence joins TRBV5-1 and TRBJ2-7; D ambiguous. The V gene's germline CDR1 is SGHRS and CDR2 YFSETQ. The length of the CDR3 is 15 residues. V dropped 0 bases and J dropped 0 bases, with 10 bases sitting between them. DNA for the CDR3: TGCGCCAGCAGCTTGGACCCCGTCATCTCCTACGAGCAGTACTTC. Translated, it gives CASSLDPVISYEQYF.

The V call is TRBV21-1, the J call TRBJ1-4; the D call TRBD1 from the table was never checked on the DNA. TRBV21-1 constitutes a pseudogene. This CDR3 has 19 amino acids. CDR3 residues: CASSCQGTGILGTNEKLFF. As DNA, the CDR3 is TGTGCCAGCAGCTGCCAGGGGACAGGGATTTTGGGAACTAATGAAAAACTGTTTTTT.